This TCR beta chain was captured in a study of blood T cell repertoires in COVID-19. Across the study: Samples came from the United States, Italy and Spain, spanning acute and convalescent COVID-19. PBMCs, B-cell-depleted T cells, or T cells provided the cDNA or gDNA that made up the material.

CDR3 length: 16 amino acids. The germline CDR1 and CDR2 sequences are SEHNR and FQNEAQ (reference sequence). Trimming cost V 9 bases and J 5 bases; bases outside gene matches: 13. As processed by the authors: Reference gene primer amplification gave estimated nucleated cell counts. Profiling relied on immunoSEQ multiplex PCR, and the TCRdb table lists in-frame clones only, not all of them. That table furnishes V, J and clone size, whereas the DNA furnished D and trimming. The sample includes 200,000 to 250,000 clones, 65% to 90% of them seen just once. The V gene is TRBV7-9, the J gene TRBJ2-3; TRBD1 agrees at 11 bases. Sample: peripheral blood. This receptor was taken from a woman aged 45 to 65 with acute or convalescent COVID-19. CDR3 sequence: CASIWFGQGAEDTQYF. CDR3 bases: TGTGCCAGTATTTGGTTCGGACAGGGGGCGGAAGATACGCAGTATTTT.